This TCR beta chain was captured by sequencing in a study of early T cells in non-severe SARS-CoV-2 infection. Whole-study results and caveats: VDJdb matching skewed toward anti-spike CD8 responses, missing private and CD4 specificities.

V lost 5 bases and J lost 4; bases outside the gene matches: 1. CDR1 and CDR2 from the germline V gene are MDHEN and SYDVKM. CDR3 length: 14 residues. TCRdb passed the 5' RACE reads through MiXCR, listing each CDR3 protein once. Among approximately 71,000 distinct CDR3 sequences, 9.5% to 15% were seen once, and the ten largest hold less than 3.5%. This clonotype was found a few times. Its target is unknown. The TCR was taken from an adult who was a healthcare worker with PCR-confirmed SARS-CoV-2 infection or an uninfected control (not recorded which). This chain uses TRBV28 with TRBJ2-2, with 10 bases identical to TRBD2. Specimen: whole blood, collected at baseline. The CDR3 region has the DNA TGTGCCAGCAGTAGCGGGGGGGCCACCGGGGAGCTGTTTTTT. Residues: CASSSGGATGELFF. Filled out from reference TRBV28 and TRBJ2-2, the complete variable domain reads DVKVTQSSRYLVKRTGEKVFLECVQDMDHENMFWYRQDPGLGLRLIYFSYDVKMKEKGDIPEGYSVSREKKERFSLILESASTNQTSMYLCASSSGGATGELFFGEGSRLTVL.